This T cell receptor beta chain was sequenced in a study of T-cell reconstitution after alpha-beta-depleted transplantation in children. Unique molecular identifiers were built into the TCRbeta library. TCRdb recomputed calls from the PCR reads with MiXCR, one row per CDR3 protein. The sample holds some 290,000 distinct CDR3 sequences, around 20% seen once. The germline V gene has CDR1 SEHNR and CDR2 FQNEAQ (reference sequence). The CDR3 covers 14 residues. Study findings and constraints: Diversity of TCRbeta at day 60 was high in some patients, arising from surviving recipient T cells and thymic progenitors. Reportedly, roughly two months post-transplant, alpha-beta T cells arose from several hundred expanded graft clones.

As regards this clonotype: Antigen specificity is unknown. The germline gene is not matched at one end of the junction; a read error may be the cause.

The sequence was obtained from a male patient aged 10 to 17 who had a stem cell transplant for acute lymphoblastic leukemia, so the T cells may come from the graft donor. The V gene is TRBV7-9, the J gene TRBJ2-3; D is undetermined. Sequenced material: PBMCs, mostly from graft donor cells, taken 180 days after TCRalphabeta/CD19-depleted stem cell transplant. The CDR3 DNA reads as TGTGCCAGCACCTTAGAGCAGCTTGCAGATACGCAGTATTTT. This translates into CASTLEQLADTQYF.